A single sample is the source of the 28 T cell receptor beta chains below, sequenced in a study of T cell repertoires in cytomegalovirus infection. Their antigen targets remain unknown. TCRdb passed the reads through MiXCR, listing each CDR3 protein once. The sample shows about 920,000 distinct CDR3 sequences, under 40% of them seen only once. The sample in question was cultured CD8+ T cells from PBMCs, obtained from culture after CMV antigen stimulation. The receptors stem from a human donor in good health (CMV status not recorded). Some clones in this sample may be carry-over from other donors' samples.

This clonotype was recorded at least ten times. The V and J genes are TRBV6-5 and TRBJ2-7; 8 bases align to TRBD1. Trimming cost V 5 bases and J 6 bases; bases outside gene matches: 12. CDR3 length: 15 residues. From germline, CDR1 is MNHEY and CDR2 SVGAGI. This chain's CDR3 is CASSTVGTGRGEQYF. CDR3 DNA: TGTGCCAGCAGTACCGTGGGGACAGGTCGTGGCGAGCAGTACTTC.

The V and J genes are TRBV25-1 and TRBJ2-4; 13 nucleotides match TRBD2. This CDR3 has 18 residues. The ends lost 5 bases at V and 3 bases at J; junction bases unmatched: 10. The germline gives CDR1 MGHDK, CDR2 SYGVNS. DNA for the CDR3: TGTGCCAGCAGTACCCGGACTAGCGGGGGAGGGGACAAAAACATTCAGTACTTC. Amino acids: CASSTRTSGGGDKNIQYF.

The chain joins TRBV4-1 to TRBJ2-7; 8 bases agree with TRBD1. Looked up from germline, CDR1 is MGHRA and CDR2 is YSYEKL. This CDR3 contains 14 residues. J was trimmed by 3 bases and V by 0 bases; bases with no gene match: 1. Written as DNA, the CDR3 is TGCGCCAGCAGCCAAGAGGACAGGGTCTACGAGCAGTACTTC. Residues: CASSQEDRVYEQYF.

In its sample, this clonotype was seen many times. This chain links TRBV7-8 with TRBJ1-5; TRBD1 matches at 8 bases. The CDR3 runs to 14 residues. Germline assignment: CDR1 SGHVS and CDR2 FQNEAQ. V was clipped by 5 bases and J by 2 bases; unmatched bases: 2. Written as DNA, the CDR3 is TGTGCCAGCAGCGCGGGACAGGGCAATCAGCCCCAGCATTTT. Amino acids: CASSAGQGNQPQHF.

Ten or more counts support this clonotype. V is TRBV7-8 and J is TRBJ1-2; 8 bases are a match to TRBD1. From germline, CDR1 is SGHVS and CDR2 FQNEAQ. There are 15 residues in the CDR3. Trimming cost V 5 bases and J 3 bases; bases outside gene matches: 8. The CDR3 region is CASSAAGGFDYGYTF. The CDR3, as DNA: TGTGCCAGCAGCGCCGCAGGGGGCTTCGACTATGGCTACACCTTC.

In this sample, this clonotype turned up a few times. The chain recombines TRBV7-6 with TRBJ1-5; tentatively, D is TRBD1 (5 bases). The CDR3 runs 15 residues. Trimming took off 2 bases at V and 3 bases at J, with 11 bases between the two ends. The germline V gene has CDR1 SGHVS and CDR2 FNYEAQ. CDR3 nucleotide sequence: TGTGCCAGCAGCTTATCTTGGGGCCCCAATCAGCCCCAGCATTTT. The encoded protein is CASSLSWGPNQPQHF.

The rearrangement uses TRBV7-2 and TRBJ1-2, with 8 nucleotides matching TRBD1. After removal of 5 bases from V and 3 bases from J, the junction contained 5 bases not matched to a gene. Germline CDR1 reads SGHTA; CDR2 reads FQGNSA. CDR3 length: 14 residues. CDR3 sequence (DNA): TGTGCCAGCAGCCCGGACAGGGCTGACTATGGCTACACCTTC. This sequence encodes CASSPDRADYGYTF.

The chain employs TRBV20-1 and TRBJ2-7, with 9 nucleotides matching TRBD1. Per the germline V gene, CDR1 is DFQATT and CDR2 is SNEGSKA (reference sequence). This CDR3 is built from 15 residues. V shed 1 base and J 3 bases; nucleotides not matched to a gene: 7. CDR3 sequence: CSARGEQGAFYEQYF. CDR3 coding DNA: TGCAGTGCTAGAGGAGAACAGGGGGCGTTCTACGAGCAGTACTTC.

In its sample, this clonotype was seen many times. V is TRBV7-2 and J is TRBJ1-5; the match to TRBD1 covers 7 bases. Germline values: CDR1 SGHTA, CDR2 FQGNSA. V was clipped by 5 bases and J by 1 base; unmatched bases: 8. There are 16 residues in the CDR3. In DNA, the CDR3 is TGTGCCAGCAGCCTTACAGGGGAAGGAAGCAATCAGCCCCAGCATTTT. Translated, it gives CASSLTGEGSNQPQHF.

This clonotype was counted only a few times. The J gene is TRBJ2-2, the V gene TRBV24-1, with 12 bases aligning to TRBD2. Germline V gene data show CDR1 as KGHDR and CDR2 as SFDVKD. With 4 bases clipped from V and 2 bases from J, the junction kept 10 bases outside the gene matches. The length of the CDR3 is 19 residues. The CDR3 DNA reads as TGTGCCACCAGTGACCGGTTCACTAGCGGGGGGCCAAACACCGGGGAGCTGTTTTTT. Translated, it gives CATSDRFTSGGPNTGELFF.

The chain employs TRBV27 and TRBJ1-1, with 7 bases identical to TRBD1. The CDR3 spans 15 residues. J gave up 1 base and V 3 bases, and 5 bases lay outside the gene matches. Per the germline V gene, CDR1 is MNHEY and CDR2 is SMNVEV (reference sequence). CDR3 nucleotides: TGTGCCAGCAGTTTGGTCAGGGGGACGAACACTGAAGCTTTCTTT. The encoded protein is CASSLVRGTNTEAFF.

This clonotype has a single count. The gene calls are TRBV3-1 and TRBJ2-7; 9 bases are a match to TRBD2. V trimming: 3 bases; J trimming: 4 bases; junction bases outside the gene matches: 7. The V gene's germline CDR1 is LGHDT and CDR2 YNNKEL (reference sequence). The CDR3 is 15 residues long. This chain's CDR3 is CASSHPAGGQYEQYF. DNA for the CDR3: TGTGCCAGCAGCCACCCGGCGGGGGGGCAATACGAGCAGTACTTC.

To note about this clonotype: One end of the junction fails to match germline, which may point to a read error. J is TRBJ2-1 and V is TRBV11-1; weak D call: TRBD1 (5 bases). The germline V gene has CDR1 SGHAT and CDR2 FQDESV (reference sequence). This CDR3 is built from 14 residues. The CDR3: CASVGPSSYNERFF. The CDR3 nucleotides read TGTGCCAGCGTGGGGCCGAGCTCCTACAATGAGCGGTTCTTC.

This clonotype was observed a handful of times. This chain links TRBV14 with TRBJ1-1; D remains unclear. The germline CDR1 and CDR2 sequences are SGHDN and FVKESK. Trimming took off 1 base at V and 0 bases at J, with 18 bases between the two ends. The CDR3 runs 18 residues. This chain's CDR3 is CASSQVNIPTHLNTEAFF. For the CDR3, the DNA is TGTGCCAGCAGCCAAGTAAACATACCCACCCACCTGAACACTGAAGCTTTCTTT.

This clonotype was counted at least ten times. The rearrangement uses TRBV3-1 and TRBJ1-6; the match to TRBD1 covers 9 bases. V shed 3 bases, J shed 7 bases, and the junction held 13 bases outside the gene matches. Germline CDR1 and CDR2: LGHDT and YNNKEL (reference sequence). The CDR3 has 18 amino acids. The CDR3 region has the DNA TGTGCCAGCAGCCACCTCCTTAAAACAGGGGGCATGAATTCACCCCTCCACTTT. It encodes CASSHLLKTGGMNSPLHF. Filled out from reference TRBV3-1 and TRBJ1-6, the complete variable domain reads DTAVSQTPKYLVTQMGNDKSIKCEQNLGHDTMYWYKQDSKKFLKIMFSYNNKELIINETVPNRFSPKSPDKAHLNLHINSLELGDSAVYFCASSHLLKTGGMNSPLHFGNGTRLTVT.

The chain recombines TRBV7-2 with TRBJ1-5; D unresolved. Trimming left V 7 bases short and J 3 bases short, with 10 bases between. Per the germline V gene, CDR1 is SGHTA and CDR2 is FQGNSA. The CDR3 extends over 13 amino acids. CDR3 region: CASTPLPNQPQHF. In DNA, the CDR3 is TGTGCCAGCACCCCGTTGCCCAATCAGCCCCAGCATTTT.

This clonotype came up many times. CDR3 loop: CAISESAGVNTEAFF. As DNA, the CDR3 is TGTGCCATCAGTGAGTCGGCAGGGGTCAACACTGAAGCTTTCTTT. The chain recombines TRBV10-3 with TRBJ1-1; D is perhaps TRBD1 (6 bases). CDR3 length: 15 amino acids. The V end lost 0 bases, the J end lost 2 bases, and 10 bases lay between the germline ends. Germline V lookup: CDR1 ENHRY, CDR2 SYGVKD.

This clonotype was seen a handful of times. The V call is TRBV20-1, the J call TRBJ2-4; perhaps TRBD2 as D (6 bases). V was cut by 1 base and J by 4 bases, with 14 bases left in between. Germline V lookup: CDR1 DFQATT, CDR2 SNEGSKA (reference sequence). The CDR3 is 15 amino acids. The CDR3 sequence is CSARGVAGTKNIQYF. In DNA form, the CDR3 reads TGCAGTGCTAGAGGGGTTGCGGGGACTAAAAACATTCAGTACTTC.

At least ten counts were recorded for this clonotype. The chain is built from TRBV7-8 and TRBJ1-6; D may be TRBD1 (6 bases). Trimming took 5 bases from V and 7 from J, leaving 15 bases between them. Germline V gene sequence: CDR1 SGHVS, CDR2 FQNEAQ. CDR3 length: 15 residues. CDR3 in DNA: TGTGCCAGCAGCGCTACACAGGGAAGCAATTCACCCCTCCACTTT. Amino acids: CASSATQGSNSPLHF.

The chain links TRBV12-3 or TRBV12-4 to TRBJ2-7; 10 bases map to TRBD1. The CDR3 is 13 amino acids. Trimming at V came to 6 bases and at J to 6 bases, leaving 5 bases not matched to a gene. The CDR3 here is CASSWDRGPEQYV. CDR3 nucleotide sequence: TGTGCCAGCAGCTGGGACAGGGGTCCCGAGCAGTACGTC.

A single count supports this clonotype. The chain's CDR3 is CASSPRGTGVLNTEAFF. CDR3 DNA: TGTGCCAGCAGCCCCCGGGGGACAGGGGTTCTGAACACTGAAGCTTTCTTT. V is TRBV25-1 and J is TRBJ1-1; 10 nucleotides match TRBD1. This CDR3 contains 17 residues. Trimming took 6 bases from V and 0 from J; bases not matched to a gene: 10. The germline V gene has CDR1 MGHDK and CDR2 SYGVNS.

The chain combines TRBV25-1 with TRBJ1-1, with TRBD1 identical over 7 bases. CDR3 length: 16 residues. The ends lost 5 bases at V and 0 bases at J; junction bases unmatched: 9. Germline CDR1 is MGHDK and CDR2 is SYGVNS. The CDR3 reads CASSPTGPLMNTEAFF. As DNA, the CDR3 is TGTGCCAGCAGTCCGACAGGGCCCCTTATGAACACTGAAGCTTTCTTT.

This clonotype was seen a few times. The J gene is TRBJ2-5, the V gene TRBV5-1; D call uncertain. There are 14 residues in the CDR3. V dropped 1 base and J dropped 4 bases, with 11 bases sitting between them. Germline-derived CDR1 and CDR2 are SGHRS and YFSETQ. The CDR3 is CASSLQSTVETQYF. CDR3 nucleotide sequence: TGCGCCAGCAGCTTGCAAAGTACGGTAGAGACCCAGTACTTC. The full variable domain, completed using reference TRBV5-1 and TRBJ2-5, is KAGVTQTPRYLIKTRGQQVTLSCSPISGHRSVSWYQQTPGQGLQFLFEYFSETQRNKGNFPGRFSGRQFSNSRSEMNVSTLELGDSALYLCASSLQSTVETQYFGPGTRLLVL.

This clonotype has a count of ten or more. The chain has TRBV7-6 and TRBJ1-5; 11 bases fit TRBD1. This CDR3 contains 17 residues. Germline V gene sequence: CDR1 SGHVS, CDR2 FNYEAQ. V gave up 1 base and J gave up 6 bases; unmatched junction bases: 8. CDR3 residues: CASSLGVGQGAGQPQHF. The CDR3 nucleotides read TGTGCCAGCAGCTTAGGGGTCGGACAGGGGGCCGGTCAGCCCCAGCATTTT.

This clonotype came up a few times. The chain has TRBV7-9 and TRBJ1-4, with a tentative D call TRBD1 (5 bases). V was shortened by 8 bases and J by 3 bases, with 10 bases between the two germline ends. Germline CDR1 is SEHNR and CDR2 is FQNEAQ (reference sequence). This CDR3 comprises 13 residues. As DNA, the CDR3 is TGTGCCAGCGTACCGGGACCTAATGAAAAACTGTTTTTT. It yields the protein CASVPGPNEKLFF.

This rearrangement joins TRBV27 to TRBJ2-3, with 8 bases identical to TRBD2. Germline assignment: CDR1 MNHEY and CDR2 SMNVEV (reference sequence). After removal of 4 bases from V and 14 bases from J, the junction contained 14 bases not matched to a gene. CDR3 size: 14 residues. The DNA for the CDR3 is TGTGCCAGCAGTTGGACTAGCCCCTTACAGGATCCGTATTTT. Translated: CASSWTSPLQDPYF.

The chain couples TRBV19 to TRBJ1-6; TRBD1 might be the D (6 bases). The ends were cut back, 4 bases at V and 7 bases at J, with 20 bases in the middle. The germline gives CDR1 LNHDA, CDR2 SQIVND (reference sequence). There are 17 residues in the CDR3. The CDR3 spells CASSTRGRTVVNSPLHF. CDR3 nucleotide sequence: TGTGCCAGTAGTACTCGCGGCCGGACAGTAGTGAATTCACCCCTCCACTTT.

This clonotype came up a few times. The chain couples TRBV10-3 to TRBJ1-2, with D unresolved. CDR1 is ENHRY, CDR2 SYGVKD, per germline. Trimming removed 6 bases at V and 8 bases at J, with 10 bases between. The CDR3 spans 11 residues. CDR3 sequence reads: CAIRALWGYTF. In DNA, the CDR3 is TGTGCCATCAGAGCGCTGTGGGGCTACACCTTC.